This T cell receptor (beta chain) was sequenced in a study of T cell responses to AZD1222 COVID-19 vaccine. Findings of the study overall: Repertoire collection took place solely once the T cell response had peaked. Clonal diversity was possibly underestimated, and the donors were mostly white British, with more females. When two AZD1222 doses had been given, Spike-specific TCR breadth and depth rose. Only a handful of individuals given AZD1222 were seropositive at baseline.

Note on this clone: What it recognizes is unknown.

Generated by immunoSEQ multiplex PCR, the TCRdb table keeps only in-frame clones and is missing some. Here the sample spans under 35,000 clones, around 84% being singletons. Sequences were derived from peripheral blood, sampled 28 days after the second AZD1222 dose. The receptor was derived from an adult who received the AZD1222 COVID-19 vaccine.

The CDR3 DNA reads TGCGCCAGCAGCCCGACAGCCCGGGAAACTGAAGCTTTCTTT. Translation: CASSPTARETEAFF. V gene TRBV4-1 combines with J gene TRBJ1-1, with D possibly TRBD1 on 5 matching bases. This CDR3 is built from 14 residues. The germline gives CDR1 MGHRA, CDR2 YSYEKL. V dropped 4 bases and J dropped 5 bases, with 14 bases sitting between them.